Below, 23 T cell receptor beta chains from the same sample are listed, as sequenced in a study of CD8 T cells in ankylosing spondylitis. TCRdb used MiXCR to reprocess the 5' RACE reads, holding one entry per CDR3 protein. The data contain 30,000 to 45,000 distinct CDR3 sequences, around 10% of them singletons. What was sequenced was blood, either unsorted or a sorted T cell fraction (not recorded which). All receptors derive from a male donor with ankylosing spondylitis or in good health (not recorded which).

In this sample, this clonotype turned up many times. The gene calls are TRBV7-2 and TRBJ2-3; D not resolved. V lost 1 base to trimming and J lost 0 bases, with 5 bases between them. Germline V lookup: CDR1 SGHTA, CDR2 FQGNSA. This CDR3 is built from 14 residues. This CDR3 reads CASSLEASTDTQYF. CDR3 nucleotide sequence: TGTGCCAGCAGCTTAGAGGCCAGCACAGATACGCAGTATTTT.

J is TRBJ2-1 and V is TRBV20-1; 11 positions match TRBD2. The V and J ends lost 6 bases and 9 bases, in that order; junction bases with no gene match: 25. The germline V gene encodes CDR1 DFQATT and CDR2 SNEGSKA (reference sequence). This CDR3 spans 19 amino acids. The chain's CDR3 is CSAIPSLSGLAGKLGEQFF. In nucleotides, the CDR3 is TGCAGTGCCATCCCCTCACTCTCTGGACTAGCGGGCAAGCTAGGTGAGCAGTTCTTC.

This clonotype was detected ten times or more. This chain's CDR3 is CSVGAGTGSRLSSYEQYF. The CDR3 DNA sequence: TGCAGCGTTGGGGCCGGGACAGGGTCCCGTCTCAGCTCCTACGAGCAGTACTTC. The chain joins TRBV29-1 to TRBJ2-7; the match to TRBD1 covers 9 bases. J was trimmed by 0 bases and V by 4 bases; bases with no gene match: 16. Looked up from germline, CDR1 is SQVTM and CDR2 is ANQGSEA. The length of the CDR3 is 18 residues.

This chain uses TRBV4-1 with TRBJ2-5; D might be TRBD1 (6 bases). With 1 base removed from V and 2 bases from J, the gap between germline ends came to 17 bases. Germline CDR1 reads MGHRA; CDR2 reads YSYEKL. This CDR3 region has 17 residues. The CDR3, as DNA: TGCGCCAGCAGCCAAGGGGCCCTGGACAGAATACAAGAGACCCAGTACTTC. This translates into CASSQGALDRIQETQYF.

Concerning this clonotype: The junction does not match germline at one end; this may be a read error. The chain recombines TRBV2 with TRBJ2-3; D is perhaps TRBD1 or TRBD2 (5 bases each). Germline V lookup: CDR1 SNHLY, CDR2 FYNNEI. CDR3 length: 18 residues. The CDR3 is CTSSFRARGVSGTDTQYF. The CDR3 nucleotides read TGTACCAGCAGTTTTAGGGCGAGGGGAGTCTCGGGCACAGATACGCAGTATTTT.

This clonotype rates as medium-sized. The rearrangement joins TRBV7-3 to TRBJ1-5; D not resolved. The V gene's germline CDR1 is SGHTA and CDR2 FQGTGA. Trimming stripped 1 base from V and 7 bases from J, with 14 bases between. The length of the CDR3 is 15 residues. The CDR3 nucleotides read TGTGCCAGCAGCTTAAGTCCGGGCGCGGTACAGCCCCAGCATTTT. It yields the protein CASSLSPGAVQPQHF.

This clonotype was seen only a few times. This chain joins TRBV12-3 or TRBV12-4 and TRBJ2-5; D may be TRBD2 (6 bases). The CDR3 extends over 13 amino acids. Trimming removed 4 bases from V and 4 bases from J, with 10 bases in between. This CDR3 reads CASSSSSVETQYF. CDR3 DNA: TGTGCCAGCAGTTCTTCTAGCGTAGAGACCCAGTACTTC.

This clonotype was found many times. This chain uses TRBV9 with TRBJ2-7; the D is unclear. The CDR3 runs to 13 residues. Germline lookup yields CDR1 SGDLS and CDR2 YYNGEE. Trimming cost V 4 bases and J 4 bases, with 12 bases left between them. This chain's CDR3 is CASSQDGSYEQYF. The CDR3 DNA reads as TGTGCCAGCAGCCAAGACGGGTCTTACGAGCAGTACTTC.

The chain uses TRBV20-1 and TRBJ2-5; no reliable D call. The germline CDR1 and CDR2 sequences are DFQATT and SNEGSKA (reference sequence). The CDR3 has 13 residues. V was cut by 0 bases and J by 2 bases, with 7 bases left in between. CDR3 DNA sequence: TGCAGTGCTAGAGATATCAGACAAGAGACCCAGTACTTC. Its protein is CSARDIRQETQYF.

This clonotype was detected a few times. The chain joins TRBV10-3 to TRBJ2-5, with 8 bases identical to TRBD1. CDR3 length equals 14 residues. Germline V CDR1 and CDR2: ENHRY, SYGVKD. V lost 2 bases, J lost 2 bases, and 1 base stayed unmatched. The CDR3 DNA follows: TGTGCCATCAGTGAGCGACAGGGGCAAGAGACCCAGTACTTC. This codes for CAISERQGQETQYF.

This clonotype was detected ten times or more. The V call is TRBV7-2, the J call TRBJ2-7; D remains ambiguous. The CDR3 is 14 amino acids. The ends were cut back, 2 bases at V and 0 bases at J, with 8 bases in the middle. Germline V CDR1 and CDR2: SGHTA, FQGNSA. The CDR3 nucleotides are TGTGCCAGCAGCTTACTAAGGAGCTCCTACGAGCAGTACTTC. It codes for CASSLLRSSYEQYF.

This clonotype was counted at least ten times. The chain employs TRBV5-6 and TRBJ2-3, with 9 bases fitting TRBD2. The CDR3 is 18 amino acids. V was pared by 3 bases and J by 2 bases, with 13 bases of the junction left unmatched. The germline V gene encodes CDR1 SGHDT and CDR2 YYEEEE. CDR3 in DNA: TGTGCCAGCAGCTACCCTAGGCCTAGCGGGGCTTACACAGATACGCAGTATTTT. Amino acid sequence: CASSYPRPSGAYTDTQYF.

This clonotype was seen ten or more times. V is TRBV7-3 and J is TRBJ2-1; 12 positions agree with TRBD2. Trimming cost V 4 bases and J 6 bases; bases outside gene matches: 7. The CDR3 extends over 16 amino acids. Germline CDR1 is SGHTA and CDR2 is FQGTGA. The CDR3 nucleotides read TGTGCCAGCAGCTCACGGACTAGCGGGAAGACCAATGAGCAGTTCTTC. This gives the protein CASSSRTSGKTNEQFF.

This clonotype occurred many times. CDR3 bases: TGTGCCAGCAGCCCCAGGGGACAGATCTACTACGAGCAGTACTTC. Amino acids: CASSPRGQIYYEQYF. V and J are TRBV27 and TRBJ2-7; 7 nucleotides agree with TRBD1. V lost 6 bases to trimming and J lost 3 bases; unmatched junction nucleotides: 11. The CDR3 contains 15 residues. Germline V gene data show CDR1 as MNHEY and CDR2 as SMNVEV (reference sequence).

This clonotype was seen many times. The J gene is TRBJ2-7, the V gene TRBV6-2 or TRBV6-3, with TRBD1 as a possible D gene (5 bases). The V gene lost 6 bases and the J gene lost 2 bases, with 8 bases spanning the gap. Germline V gene lookup returns CDR1 MNHEY and CDR2 SVGEGT. This CDR3 region has 12 residues. CDR3 sequence reads: CASRGQPYEQYF. The CDR3 nucleotides are TGTGCCAGCAGAGGACAACCCTACGAGCAGTACTTC.

This clonotype was seen repeatedly, ten times or more. The V gene is TRBV6-5, the J gene TRBJ1-2, with 8 bases fitting TRBD1. The CDR3 length is 15 residues. Germline V gene sequence: CDR1 MNHEY, CDR2 SVGAGI. The J segment lost 0 bases and the V segment lost 4 bases, leaving 4 bases of the junction unmatched. Here the CDR3 reads CASSSQTGANYGYTF. The CDR3 DNA reads TGTGCCAGCAGTTCCCAGACAGGGGCTAACTATGGCTACACCTTC.

This clonotype was detected ten times or more. The chain links TRBV29-1 to TRBJ2-7; TRBD1 agrees at 9 bases. Trimming took 6 bases from V and 1 from J; bases not matched to a gene: 7. This CDR3 is built from 14 residues. Germline V gene sequence: CDR1 SQVTM, CDR2 ANQGSEA. The CDR3 DNA reads as TGCAGCGTCCCATCCGGGACAGGGTCCTACGAGCAGTACTTC. Amino acids: CSVPSGTGSYEQYF.

This clonotype was counted at least ten times. The V call is TRBV12-3 or TRBV12-4, the J call TRBJ1-6, with D uncertain. This CDR3 is built from 14 residues. V shed 6 bases and J shed 8 bases, with 14 bases lying between them. This CDR3 reads CASSANLLDSPLHF. For the CDR3, the DNA is TGTGCCAGCAGCGCAAACCTTTTGGATTCACCCCTCCACTTT.

This clonotype was detected many times. This chain links TRBV18 with TRBJ2-7; D may be TRBD1 (5 bases). This CDR3 region has 13 residues. Germline V gene data show CDR1 as KGHSH and CDR2 as LQKENI. The V gene lost 4 bases and the J gene lost 4 bases, with 11 bases spanning the gap. CDR3 DNA: TGTGCCAGCTCACTAAACGACAGATACGAGCAGTACTTC. It translates to CASSLNDRYEQYF. Supplemented by reference TRBV18 and TRBJ2-7, the full variable domain reads NAGVMQNPRHLVRRRGQEARLRCSPMKGHSHVYWYRQLPEEGLKFMVYLQKENIIDESGMPKERFSAEFPKEGPSILRIQQVVRGDSAAYFCASSLNDRYEQYFGPGTRLTVT.

This clonotype was picked up many times. The chain combines TRBV7-2 with TRBJ2-7; D is uncertain. Trimming cost V 1 base and J 1 base, with 5 bases left between them. This CDR3 is built from 13 residues. CDR1 is SGHTA, CDR2 FQGNSA, per germline. CDR3 residues: CASSLDASYEQYF. The CDR3 DNA is TGTGCCAGCAGCTTAGATGCATCCTACGAGCAGTACTTC.

This clonotype came up many times. This sequence joins TRBV11-2 and TRBJ1-1, with a tentative D call TRBD1 (5 bases). From germline, CDR1 is SGHAT and CDR2 FQNNGV. This CDR3 region has 14 residues. V was shortened by 5 bases and J by 3 bases, with 13 bases between the two germline ends. The DNA of the CDR3 is TGTGCCAGCAGCACGAGATCAGGGTACACTGAAGCTTTCTTT. It yields the protein CASSTRSGYTEAFF.

In nucleotides, the CDR3 is TGCAGTGCTAGGGAAAGCGGGAGAGGGTGGGAGACCCAGTACTTC. Its protein is CSARESGRGWETQYF. This rearrangement joins TRBV20-1 to TRBJ2-5; TRBD2 matches 8 bases. The length of the CDR3 is 15 residues. Germline-derived CDR1 and CDR2 are DFQATT and SNEGSKA (reference sequence). V was clipped by 3 bases and J by 5 bases; unmatched bases: 11.

The table lists this clonotype with many counts. This chain uses TRBV21-1 with TRBJ2-3; the table names TRBD2, a call not compared with the DNA. TRBV21-1 is a pseudogene locus. The CDR3 has 19 residues. CDR3 protein: CASSKIVGGGPLFKDTQYF. The CDR3 DNA is TGTGCCAGCAGCAAGATCGTCGGGGGAGGGCCTCTCTTTAAGGATACGCAGTATTTT.